The source of this TCR beta chain is a study of T cell repertoires in cytomegalovirus infection. The V end was cut by 3 bases, the J end by 3 bases, with 6 bases between. This CDR3 region has 13 residues. Germline lookup yields CDR1 SGHDN and CDR2 FVKESK. TCRdb analysed the reads with MiXCR anew, one entry per CDR3 protein. The profile shows approximately 500,000 distinct CDR3 sequences, around 11% of them singletons. Whole-study findings and limits: HLA-C-restricted TCR beta clonotypes specific for CMV led the ex vivo response.

This clonotype was picked up a small number of times. Its antigen is not identified. This TCR was recovered from a human donor in good health (CMV status not recorded). Some clones in this sample may be carry-over from other donors' samples. Material: PBMCs. V and J are TRBV14 and TRBJ2-1; D uncertain. CDR3 bases: TGTGCCAGCAGCCACGATGACTACAATGAGCAGTTCTTC. It specifies CASSHDDYNEQFF. The full variable domain, with the rest looked up from reference TRBV14 and TRBJ2-1, is EAGVTQFPSHSVIEKGQTVTLRCDPISGHDNLYWYRRVMGKEIKFLLHFVKESKQDESGMPNNRFLAERTGGTYSTLKVQPAELEDSGVYFCASSHDDYNEQFFGPGTRLTVL.